A selection of T cell receptor beta chains follows, all from one sample in a study of blood T cells in healthy people across ages. TCRdb fed the 5' RACE reads into MiXCR, producing one record per CDR3 protein. The sample consists of roughly 500,000 distinct CDR3 sequences, approximately 25% of them appearing once. Specimen: blood. Every receptor here comes from a woman between 65 and 79 years old in good health. Both conserved end residues are part of each CDR3. The order of the fields is clone size, V gene, D gene, J gene, CDR3 DNA, CDR3 protein. A D gene is named only where the DNA matches it firmly. The size of a clone is reported for some rows only, either as once, few or many, or as a class for expanded clones.

NA	TRBV7-2	TRBD1	TRBJ2-7	TGTGCCAGCAGCTTAGAGGGGGGGACAGGGTTATCCTACGAGCAGTACTTC	CASSLEGGTGLSYEQYF
few	TRBV20-1	NA	TRBJ1-3	TGCAGTGCTGGATCCCAGGGAGCTGGAAACGCCATATATTTT	CSAGSQGAGNAIYF
few	TRBV9	TRBD1	TRBJ1-1	TGTGCCAGCAGCCCCAGGACAGGGGGCTTTCAGGAAGCTTTCTTT	CASSPRTGGFQEAFF
NA	TRBV5-1	TRBD1	TRBJ2-7	TGCGCCAGCAGCTTGGGACAGGGGAGACGCTACGAGCAGTACTTC	CASSLGQGRRYEQYF
NA	TRBV20-1	NA	TRBJ1-1	TGCAGTGCTAGAGATACAGGGACATTTGAAGCTTTCTTT	CSARDTGTFEAFF
NA	TRBV27	NA	TRBJ1-1	TGTGCCAGCAGTTTATCCGGGAGCATGGAAGCTTTCTTT	CASSLSGSMEAFF
NA	TRBV20-1	NA	TRBJ1-5	TGCAGTGCTAGAGGGGGGGGGAGGGGGCCCCAGCATTTT	CSARGGGRGPQHF
few	TRBV15	TRBD1	TRBJ1-2	TGTGCCACCAGCACCGGCTGGGGCGGCCAGGGGGGTGGCTACACCTTC	CATSTGWGGQGGGYTF
few	TRBV20-1	NA	TRBJ2-7	TGCAGTGCTAGGGACAGCTCCTACGAGCAGTACTTC	CSARDSSYEQYF
NA	TRBV7-3	TRBD2	TRBJ2-7	TGTGCCAGCAGCTTTACTAGCGGGGGAGCAGAGCAGTACTTC	CASSFTSGGAEQYF
few	TRBV4-3	TRBD1	TRBJ2-3	TGCGCCAGCAGCCACCCGGGACAGAGCACAGATACGCAGTATTTT	CASSHPGQSTDTQYF
once	TRBV7-6	NA	TRBJ2-5	TGTGCCAGCAGCTTAGCCATAGGGGTGCGAGAGACCCAGTACTTC	CASSLAIGVRETQYF
NA	TRBV6-2/TRBV6-3	TRBD2	TRBJ2-2	TGTGCCAGCAGGGGAGGGGCGGACACCGGGGAGCTGTTTTTT	CASRGGADTGELFF
few	TRBV10-3	TRBD2	TRBJ2-4	TGTGCCATCAGTTCTGGACTAGCGGGGGGCCAAAACATTCAGTACTTC	CAISSGLAGGQNIQYF
NA	TRBV5-1	NA	TRBJ1-5	TGCGCCAGCAGCTTAATGGGGGGCGACCAGCCCCAGCATTTT	CASSLMGGDQPQHF
NA	TRBV7-2	TRBD1	TRBJ2-1	TGTGCCAGCAGCATGGGACAGGGCTACAATGAGCAGTTCTTC	CASSMGQGYNEQFF
NA	TRBV20-1	NA	TRBJ2-3	TGCAGTGCTAGATGGCAGCAGGCAGATACGCAGTATTTT	CSARWQQADTQYF
NA	TRBV9	NA	TRBJ2-5	TGTGCCAGCAGCGTAGACGCATACCAAGAGACCCAGTACTTC	CASSVDAYQETQYF
NA	TRBV7-2	NA	TRBJ2-3	TGTGCCAGCAGCTTAATCCGAACCACAGATACGCAGTATTTT	CASSLIRTTDTQYF
few	TRBV2	TRBD1	TRBJ2-7	TGTGCCAGCCGCGTTTCGGGACAGGGGAATAATTGCTTC	CASRVSGQGNNCF
NA	TRBV15	TRBD1	TRBJ2-1	TGTGCCACCAGCGGACGGACAGGGGGAAACAATGAGCAGTTCTTC	CATSGRTGGNNEQFF
NA	TRBV20-1	NA	TRBJ1-5	TGCAGTGCTAGAGATTCGGGCAATCAGCCCCAGCATTTT	CSARDSGNQPQHF
NA	TRBV29-1	NA	TRBJ2-5	TGCAGCGTCCCGTGGATTAACCAAGAGACCCAGTACTTC	CSVPWINQETQYF
NA	TRBV2	TRBD2	TRBJ2-5	TGTGCCAGCAGTCCCATAGCGGGAGGAGAGACCCAGTACTTC	CASSPIAGGETQYF
few	TRBV20-1	TRBD1	TRBJ2-1	TGCAGTGCTAGGCTTTCCGGGACAGGATTAATCAGCTCCTACAATGAGCAGTTCTTC	CSARLSGTGLISSYNEQFF
NA	TRBV29-1	NA	TRBJ2-4	TGCAGCGTTGAGGCGGGGTTCAAAAACATTCAGTACTTC	CSVEAGFKNIQYF
many	TRBV29-1	NA	TRBJ2-5	TGCAGCTCCGCGGGCAGTATGCAAGAGACCCAGTACTTC	CSSAGSMQETQYF
few	TRBV5-1	NA	TRBJ1-4	TGCGCCAGCAGCTTTGGAGATGGGGGAAGGGATGAAAAACTGTTTTTT	CASSFGDGGRDEKLFF
few	TRBV19	NA	TRBJ2-7	TGTGCCAGTAACTCCGACGGCGGCGAGCAGTACTTC	CASNSDGGEQYF
NA	TRBV7-2	NA	TRBJ1-4	TGTGCCAGCAGTAGCAATGGGGGTGGTGAAAAACTGTTTTTT	CASSSNGGGEKLFF
few	TRBV5-1	TRBD2	TRBJ2-5	TGCGCCAGCAGTCCTGCCGGGACTAGGAAAGAGACCCAGTACTTC	CASSPAGTRKETQYF
few	TRBV20-1	NA	TRBJ2-1	TGCAGTGCTAGCCCCCCCCGAGGGACACCAAACAATGAGCAGCTCTTC	CSASPPRGTPNNEQLF
few	TRBV7-2	TRBD2	TRBJ2-7	TGTGCCAGCAGCCCGTCGGGGCGGGGGGCCTACGAGCAGTACTTC	CASSPSGRGAYEQYF
NA	TRBV4-3	TRBD1	TRBJ2-5	TGCGCCAGCAGCCAAGGACAGGGTCAGCAAGAGACCCAGTACTTC	CASSQGQGQQETQYF
NA	TRBV6-2/TRBV6-3	TRBD2	TRBJ2-5	TGTGCCAGCGGACTAGCGGGGGGACGGTACCAAGAGACCCAGTACTTC	CASGLAGGRYQETQYF
few	TRBV20-1	NA	TRBJ1-5	TGCAGTGCTACTCAGGCAGGTCAGCCCCAGCATTTT	CSATQAGQPQHF
once	TRBV20-1	NA	TRBJ2-1	TGCAGTGCGAGAAACTACCGACAAGCCTACAATGAGCAGTTCTTC	CSARNYRQAYNEQFF
NA	TRBV4-3	NA	TRBJ1-4	TGCGCCAGCAGCCAAGAAAGGGCTAATGAAAAACTGTTTTTT	CASSQERANEKLFF
NA	TRBV5-1	TRBD2	TRBJ2-7	TGCGCCAGCAGCTTAAATAGCGGGGTAAGCTCCTACGAGCAGTACTTC	CASSLNSGVSSYEQYF
NA	TRBV21-1	NA	TRBJ2-5	TGTGCCAGCAGCTCAACGGGTCCTCCCGATGAAGAGACCCAGTACTTC	CASSSTGPPDEETQYF